This TCR beta chain stems from a study of blood T cell repertoires in COVID-19. For the study at large: Material from acute and convalescent COVID-19 was sourced from the United States, Italy and Spain.

Sequencing was performed with immunoSEQ multiplex PCR; in TCRdb, only in-frame clones are kept and a portion is missing. The sample has 150,000 to 200,000 clones, approximately 87% seen once. The CDR3 is made up of 14 amino acids. V shed 1 base and J shed 8 bases, with 11 bases lying between them. Per germline, CDR1 KGHDR and CDR2 SFDVKD. Followed over time, Seattle patients had been enrolled while infection was active. This clonotype originated in a woman aged 60-75 years with COVID-19, enrolled during active disease. This chain uses TRBV24-1 with TRBJ2-1, with D perhaps matching TRBD2 (5 bases). Specimen: peripheral blood. CDR3 nucleotide sequence: TGTGCCACCAGTGATTTAAGGGCGAGGGATGAGCAGTTCTTC. Its translation: CATSDLRARDEQFF.